One TCR beta chain is described in this entry. As yet, its antigen is unknown. This CDR3 is 15 amino acids long. Trimming took 1 base from V and 4 from J, leaving 13 bases between them. Germline CDR1 reads LGHNA; CDR2 reads YNFKEQ. This sample is part of a study of T cell responses to AZD1222 COVID-19 vaccine. Study overall: Second doses that came at about 4 or about 12 weeks were put together.

The data were produced by immunoSEQ multiplex PCR, yet TCRdb's version contains in-frame clones alone and is incomplete. This table holds 170,000 or so clones, 90% found once. Study-level findings and limits: CD4 TCRs associated with vaccination spanned spike, dominating at 160-218 and 743-854. There were mostly white British donors and more females than males, and clonal diversity was possibly underestimated. Reportedly, nearly half of unique spike TCRs recognized epitopes outside B.1.351/B.1.1.7 mutations.

Sequencing was performed on peripheral blood, taken on day 0 of AZD1222 vaccination. V usage is TRBV4-2 and J usage is TRBJ1-2; no reliable D call. The receptor was derived from an adult in good health. CDR3 sequence reads: CASSQGPLQIYGYTF. The CDR3 region has the DNA TGTGCCAGCAGCCAAGGGCCACTTCAGATCTATGGCTACACCTTC.